The 16 T cell receptor beta chains below were found in one sample sequenced in a study of T cells after yellow fever vaccination. Each CDR3 protein gets one entry after TCRdb re-called the 5' RACE reads with MiXCR. Of 500,000 to 650,000 distinct CDR3 sequences listed, approximately 13% are singletons. The sample in question was PBMCs, obtained on the day of the yellow fever booster vaccination. Receptors originate from a man younger than 45 who received the YFV17D yellow fever vaccine.

V usage is TRBV28 and J usage is TRBJ1-5; D is uncertain. The germline gives CDR1 MDHEN, CDR2 SYDVKM. This CDR3 spans 12 amino acids. V gave up 11 bases and J gave up 0 bases, with 8 bases separating them. Here the CDR3 reads CAEGPSNQPQHF. The CDR3 nucleotides read TGTGCCGAAGGGCCTAGCAATCAGCCCCAGCATTTT.

This clonotype was found a few times. This chain uses TRBV20-1 with TRBJ1-1; 9 bases align to TRBD1. CDR1 is DFQATT and CDR2 is SNEGSKA in the germline V gene (reference sequence). This CDR3 region has 12 residues. Losses at the gene ends were 6 bases for V and 6 bases for J; bases not matched to a gene: 5. The CDR3 loop is CSAHRDRAEAFF. As DNA, the CDR3 is TGCAGTGCCCACCGGGACAGGGCTGAAGCTTTCTTT.

This clonotype was recorded many times. This chain uses TRBV29-1 with TRBJ2-3; 7 nucleotides agree with TRBD2. Germline V gene data show CDR1 as SQVTM and CDR2 as ANQGSEA. Losses at the gene ends were 6 bases for V and 0 bases for J; bases not matched to a gene: 9. CDR3 size: 15 residues. CDR3 sequence reads: CSVSSGGSSTDTQYF. The DNA of the CDR3 is TGCAGCGTCAGCTCGGGCGGGAGTAGCACAGATACGCAGTATTTT.

There are a few counts of this clonotype. The V and J genes are TRBV15 and TRBJ2-7; D ambiguous. There are 14 residues in the CDR3. Germline V gene data show CDR1 as LNHNV and CDR2 as YYDKDF (reference sequence). Trimming took 7 bases from V and 2 from J, leaving 15 bases between them. CDR3 DNA sequence: TGTGCCACCACGGATAGTGGCGGCCCCTACGAGCAGTACTTC. Translating it yields CATTDSGGPYEQYF.

There are a few counts of this clonotype. The chain recombines TRBV30 with TRBJ1-4; D gene unclear. CDR1 and CDR2 (germline): GTSNPN, SVGIG (reference sequence). Trimming shortened V by 0 bases and J by 7 bases, and 15 bases separated the two germline ends. The CDR3 runs 15 residues. The CDR3 DNA follows: TGTGCCTGGAGTGTAGGAGGGTACCGAGCTGAAAAACTGTTTTTT. This encodes CAWSVGGYRAEKLFF.

V and J are TRBV19 and TRBJ2-7; the D gene is possibly TRBD2 (5 bases). CDR1 is LNHDA, CDR2 SQIVND, per germline (reference sequence). V lost 3 bases and J 5 bases, leaving 11 bases between the germline ends. The length of the CDR3 is 13 residues. The CDR3 loop is CASSILSGNEQYF. The CDR3 DNA reads as TGTGCCAGTAGTATCCTCTCGGGGAACGAGCAGTACTTC. The full variable domain, rest sourced from reference TRBV19 and TRBJ2-7, is DGGITQSPKYLFRKEGQNVTLSCEQNLNHDAMYWYRQDPGQGLRLIYYSQIVNDFQKGDIAEGYSVSREKKESFPLTVTSAQKNPTAFYLCASSILSGNEQYFGPGTRLTVT.

This clonotype has just a few counts. The rearrangement uses TRBV5-1 and TRBJ2-5, with TRBD1 matching over 7 bases. V gave up 5 bases and J gave up 4 bases; unmatched junction bases: 8. The length of the CDR3 is 14 residues. Germline assignment: CDR1 SGHRS and CDR2 YFSETQ. Here the CDR3 reads CASRIGTAGETQYF. CDR3 nucleotide sequence: TGCGCCAGCAGAATAGGGACAGCTGGAGAGACCCAGTACTTC. The whole variable domain, filled in from reference TRBV5-1 and TRBJ2-5, reads KAGVTQTPRYLIKTRGQQVTLSCSPISGHRSVSWYQQTPGQGLQFLFEYFSETQRNKGNFPGRFSGRQFSNSRSEMNVSTLELGDSALYLCASRIGTAGETQYFGPGTRLLVL.

This clonotype was seen repeatedly, ten times or more. The chain recombines TRBV5-1 with TRBJ1-1; perhaps TRBD1 as D (5 bases). This CDR3 contains 15 residues. Deletions cut 0 bases from V and 5 bases from J, with 14 bases between. Germline CDR1 is SGHRS and CDR2 is YFSETQ. CDR3 DNA: TGCGCCAGCAGCTTGGCCCAGCCTCAGGGTACTGAAGCTTTCTTT. It yields the protein CASSLAQPQGTEAFF.

The V gene is TRBV4-1, the J gene TRBJ1-1; D is possibly TRBD1 (5 bases). In germline, CDR1 is MGHRA, CDR2 YSYEKL. V shed 0 bases and J shed 6 bases, with 17 bases lying between them. This CDR3 has 16 amino acids. CDR3 nucleotide sequence: TGCGCCAGCAGCCAAGATGGGGCTAGGGGTCTATCTGAAGCTTTCTTT. Protein product: CASSQDGARGLSEAFF.

The sample holds a few counts of this clonotype. The V call is TRBV9, the J call TRBJ2-2, with 7 bases matching TRBD1. The CDR3 consists of 16 residues. The germline V gene has CDR1 SGDLS and CDR2 YYNGEE. With 4 bases clipped from V and 0 bases from J, the junction kept 6 bases outside the gene matches. In DNA form, the CDR3 reads TGTGCCAGCAGCCCCCAAGGACAGGCGAACACCGGGGAGCTGTTTTTT. Its translation: CASSPQGQANTGELFF.

This clonotype was counted only a few times. This chain connects TRBV27 to TRBJ2-1; D tentatively fits TRBD1 or TRBD2 (5 bases each). V was clipped by 4 bases and J by 5 bases, with 15 bases between them. CDR1 MNHEY and CDR2 SMNVEV come from the germline V gene (reference sequence). CDR3 size: 15 residues. CDR3 residues: CASSSFQRDHNEQFF. The CDR3 DNA reads TGTGCCAGCAGTTCGTTCCAAAGGGACCACAATGAGCAGTTCTTC.

This clonotype was counted a few times. The chain is built from TRBV11-2 and TRBJ2-4; TRBD2 matches 15 bases. Germline trimming cut 4 bases from V and 3 bases from J; bases unmatched to any gene: 7. The length of the CDR3 is 18 residues. Germline values: CDR1 SGHAT, CDR2 FQNNGV. Written as DNA, the CDR3 is TGTGCCAGCAGCTGGACTAGCGGGAGGGCCGGCGGCAAAAACATTCAGTACTTC. This translates into CASSWTSGRAGGKNIQYF.

The J gene is TRBJ2-2, the V gene TRBV10-3; D not resolved. This CDR3 comprises 14 residues. Per the germline V gene, CDR1 is ENHRY and CDR2 is SYGVKD. The V gene lost 8 bases and the J gene lost 4 bases, with 14 bases spanning the gap. CDR3 protein: CAISQQTSTGELFF. The DNA for the CDR3 is TGTGCCATCTCCCAGCAGACATCCACCGGGGAGCTGTTTTTT.

The gene calls are TRBV7-2 and TRBJ2-4; a possible D gene is TRBD1 (6 bases). With 3 bases removed from V and 1 base from J, the gap between germline ends came to 16 bases. The CDR3 sequence is 17 residues long. CDR1 SGHTA and CDR2 FQGNSA come from the germline V gene. The CDR3 loop is CASSFTGKGPAKNIQYF. The DNA of the CDR3 is TGTGCCAGCAGCTTCACAGGGAAGGGGCCCGCCAAAAACATTCAGTACTTC.

This clonotype was seen only a few times. This chain uses TRBV12-3 or TRBV12-4 with TRBJ1-1, with TRBD1 matching 7 bases. The CDR3 spans 13 residues. Trimming cost V 3 bases and J 8 bases; bases outside gene matches: 6. The CDR3 nucleotides read TGTGCCAGCAGTTTGGACAGGCCTAAAGAAGCTTTCTTT. Translating it yields CASSLDRPKEAFF.

This clonotype was counted between two and nine times. V usage is TRBV9 and J usage is TRBJ2-7; D gene unclear. Trimming removed 4 bases from V and 3 bases from J, with 17 bases in between. Germline V gives CDR1 SGDLS, CDR2 YYNGEE. This CDR3 has 15 amino acids. The CDR3 is CASSLGSGGRYEQYF. As DNA, the CDR3 is TGTGCCAGCAGCCTCGGATCGGGCGGTCGCTACGAGCAGTACTTC.